This TCR beta chain was retrieved from a study of CXCR3-negative and CXCR3-positive naive CD8 T cells (dated by TCRdb to between 2018 and 2021). Regarding the study in general: Roughly 140 million TRB reads were obtained in total, roughly 1.5 +/- 0.3 million reads per library. Diversity and physicochemical repertoire analyses covered some ten donors pooled from two independent experiments. The TRBV-TRBJ cluster analysis covered naive subsets from five or six donors and memory cells from 3 donors. Beyond this particular receptor, the publication reports: Because surface CD5, which is linked to self-reactivity in mice, was comparable between the naive subsets, TCR interaction strength was also inferred from the physicochemical properties of TRB CDR3s. Both naive subsets had comparably high repertoire diversity, while memory CD8+ T cells had much lower repertoire diversity. Compared with CXCR3-negative naive cells, CXCR3-positive naive cells had TRB CDR3s with higher hydrophobicity (lower Kidera factor 4), lower energy, and higher strength and volume indices. Similar TRBV-TRBJ usage was shown by naive CXCR3-negative and CXCR3-positive cells from the same donor, whereas distinct patterns were shown by memory cells. Because CXCR3 expression was partially decreased after cryopreservation, freshly isolated PBMCs were used for most assays.

Looking up the germline V gene yields CDR1 ENHRY and CDR2 SYGVKD. The cysteine opens and the phenylalanine closes a CDR3 of 15 amino acids. The nucleotide record is missing. TCRdb names NextSeq 550 as the instrument used. The Human TCR Profiling Kit (MiLaboratory) was used to prepare UMI-labeled 5' RACE TRB cDNA libraries. cDNA synthesis used the entire amount of extracted RNA, and PCR amplification then used the entire amount of cDNA produced. Libraries were prepared in parallel with an identical number of PCR cycles. The paper's processing steps were these. With a minimum of two reads required per UMI, MIGEC and MiXCR pulled out about 53,000 +/- 10,000 unique UMI-labeled TRB cDNA molecules from each library. An average of around 40,000 +/- 10,000 functional in-frame TRB CDR3 nucleotide clonotypes without stop codons was found per library. After downsampling to 5000 UMI-labeled TRB molecules per sample, diversity metrics, including normalized Shannon-Wiener and Chao1, were computed in VDJtools. For the central five CDR3 residues, VDJtools calculated physicochemical properties weighted by clonotype size, namely interaction energy, strength, volume and Kidera factor 4. Once TCRdb had reprocessed the reads, it stored one entry per CDR3 protein sequence and supplied no DNA. The V and J calls and clone size come from TCRdb's table, not from the authors' own analysis. The sample table on file contains tens of thousands of distinct CDR3 sequences. Almost 0.55% of the sample is in the top ten clones.

As concerns this clonotype: It has no known antigen specificity.

For each CD8+ T cell subset, flow sorting was done in triplicate, and 300,000 or so cells per subset went directly into RLT lysis buffer. To exclude memory contaminants, naive CD8+ T cells were stringently defined as CD45RO-CCR7+CD27+CD95-. Peripheral blood mononuclear cells were isolated from buffy coats by standard density gradient centrifugation. A FACSAria III was used to flow-sort naive CXCR3-negative and CXCR3-positive CD8+ T cells. An RNeasy Mini Kit was used to extract total RNA from the sorted cells. The sequence is built from TRBV10-3 and TRBJ2-3; no DNA is available, so the TRBD1 call from TCRdb remains unchecked. Sequencing used naive CXCR3+ CD8+ T cells from blood. This specimen's cell subset or site label, per the study, means: CD45RO-CCR7+CD27+CD95- naive CD8+ T cells expressing CXCR3 (TNR3+). The receptor's source is a human donor in good health. Some clones in this sample may be carry-over from other donors' samples. The CDR3 has the sequence CAISVSEIPADTQYF.